This T cell receptor beta chain was found in a study of T cell repertoires in cytomegalovirus infection. About the research overall: CMV epitopes in the study were HLA-C-restricted (recently identified) and HLA-B-restricted (well studied). Shared public TCR beta signatures pointed to both CMV infection and a matching HLA type.

V was trimmed by 3 bases and J by 0 bases, leaving 9 bases between them. Germline CDR1 and CDR2: DFQATT and SNEGSKA (reference sequence). This CDR3 is built from 14 residues. Findings and limits, study-wide: HLA-C-restricted CMV clonotypes gave the most frequent clonotype in two of eight donors. Identification of carriers of CMV plus the relevant HLA was performed using cumulative public TCR beta family frequency.

In its sample, this clonotype was seen a few times. Its antigen is undetermined. TCRdb processed the reads anew with MiXCR; each CDR3 protein has one entry. The sample includes about 160,000 distinct CDR3 sequences, roughly 20% seen only once; the top ten take roughly 27%. The rearrangement uses TRBV20-1 and TRBJ2-1, with a possible D match to TRBD2 (5 bases). The receptor's source is a human donor in good health (CMV status not recorded). Some clones in this sample may be carry-over from other donors' samples. The starting material was CD8+ T cells from cultured PBMCs, obtained from culture after CMV antigen stimulation. DNA of the CDR3: TGCAGTGCTAGGGGAGCTCGCTCCTACAATGAGCAGTTCTTC. Its protein is CSARGARSYNEQFF.